This T cell receptor (beta chain) was found in a study of shared clonotypes between healthy human individuals. The assay was immunoSEQ multiplex PCR, and TCRdb's table has in-frame clones only and misses some. The data show around 1,900,000 clones, with approximately 92% seen just once and 1.5% to 2% held by the top ten. Germline CDR1 is SGDLS and CDR2 is YYNGEE. There are 14 residues in the CDR3. Trimming removed 2 bases at V and 3 bases at J, with 8 bases between. Naive-designated CD8 cells lacked CD45RO, were positively enriched for CCR7, and omitted terminally differentiated effector memory CD45RA+ cells.

The receptor was derived from a man between 18 and 35 years old in good health. Some clones in this sample may be carry-over from other donors' samples. Sequencing was done on a sample of naive CD8+ T cells from PBMCs. This sequence joins TRBV9 and TRBJ1-4; weak D call: TRBD1 (5 bases). The CDR3 sequence is CASSVEGPNEKLFF. The CDR3 DNA reads as TGTGCCAGCAGCGTGGAGGGGCCTAATGAAAAACTGTTTTTT.